The present TCR beta chain was sequenced within a study of blood T cell repertoires in COVID-19. About the research overall: Specimens from acute and convalescent COVID-19 originated in the United States, Italy and Spain. The analysed material was cDNA or gDNA that came from T cells, B-cell-depleted T cells, or PBMCs.

The CDR3 length is 13 residues. Germline-derived CDR1 and CDR2 are SEHNR and FQNEAQ (reference sequence). The germline V and J ends were trimmed by 5 bases and 4 bases, with 9 bases remaining between them. As processed by the authors: Estimation of nucleated cell counts was performed using reference gene primer amplification. Here immunoSEQ multiplex PCR was the method, and the copy in TCRdb shows in-frame clones only, minus some. V and J calls and clone size are as listed in that table; D and trimming were resolved from the DNA. The repertoire holds more than 100,000 clones, with 70% to 90% as singletons.

This rearrangement joins TRBV7-9 to TRBJ1-5, with a weak D call TRBD1 (5 bases). This TCR came from a human donor in a cohort sampled during active COVID-19. The sample comprised peripheral blood. The CDR3 nucleotides are TGTGCCAGCAGCCGGGGGAGGAATCAGCCCCAGCATTTT. Translation: CASSRGRNQPQHF.